This entry features one T cell receptor beta chain sequence. Its antigen is not known. Germline CDR1 reads SGHKS; CDR2 reads YYEKEE (reference sequence). The CDR3 is 16 residues long. With 4 bases clipped from V and 7 bases from J, the junction kept 9 bases outside the gene matches. The PCR had 60 Vbeta and 13 Jbeta primers. Profiling relied on immunoSEQ multiplex PCR, and the TCRdb table lists in-frame clones only, not all of them. The table has 220,000 or so clones, 70% to 80% seen once; the top ten hold 1.8%. This specimen belongs to a study of cytomegalovirus exposure and HLA in healthy donors. The study's findings and limits: What a later analysis reportedly showed was that an Asian-associated ancestry cluster had fewer N-insertions than the roughly 670-donor mean.

The sample comprised PBMCs. The chain carries TRBV5-5 and TRBJ2-1; 12 nucleotides match TRBD2. The clonotype was recovered from a woman in her 30s in good health and CMV-seronegative. The CDR3 reads CASSRKLAGGGNEQFF. For the CDR3, the DNA is TGTGCCAGCAGCCGGAAACTAGCGGGAGGAGGTAATGAGCAGTTCTTC.